One TCR beta chain is described in this entry. This record belongs to a study of cytomegalovirus exposure and HLA in healthy donors. The CDR3 spans 19 residues. Losses at the gene ends were 5 bases for V and 1 base for J; bases not matched to a gene: 12. CDR1 and CDR2 (germline): LGHNT, FRNRAP. The donors were part of the validation cohort of some 120 subjects. That cohort was separate from the first cohort, which comprised under 750 subjects. TCRdb's copy holds only in-frame clones and misses some; the assay was immunoSEQ multiplex PCR. Of under 300,000 clones detected, approximately 83% appear once; the ten largest clones hold 1% to 1.5%.

This sequence was found in a woman between 25 and 40 years old in good health and CMV-seropositive. This sequence joins TRBV12-5 and TRBJ2-2, with 11 bases fitting TRBD2. The sample comprised PBMCs. The CDR3 sequence: CASGRGSVSGRENTGELFF. Here the CDR3 DNA reads TGTGCTAGTGGTCGAGGGAGCGTTAGCGGGAGGGAGAACACCGGGGAGCTGTTTTTT.